A single sample is the source of the 15 T cell receptor beta chains below, sequenced in a study of cytomegalovirus exposure and HLA in healthy donors. PCR used 60 Vbeta primers and 13 Jbeta primers. TCRdb's copy holds only in-frame clones and misses some; the assay was immunoSEQ multiplex PCR. The repertoire consists of roughly 150,000 clones, with over 60% occurring once and the leading ten covering roughly 3.1%. The sample taken for sequencing was PBMCs. These receptors came from a woman aged 25-40 years in good health and CMV-seropositive.

V usage is TRBV5-4 and J usage is TRBJ2-7; no firm D call. Trimming shortened V by 3 bases and J by 1 base, and 5 bases separated the two germline ends. The CDR3 is 12 residues long. Germline CDR1 is SGHNT and CDR2 is YYREEE (reference sequence). DNA of the CDR3: TGTGCCAGCAGCTCATCATCCTACGAGCAGTACTTC. Translating it yields CASSSSSYEQYF.

The V call is TRBV18, the J call TRBJ1-1; a possible D gene is TRBD1 (6 bases). Looked up from germline, CDR1 is KGHSH and CDR2 is LQKENI. Trimming left V 3 bases short and J 5 bases short, with 13 bases between. This CDR3 spans 14 amino acids. CDR3 sequence: CASSPQGSGTEAFF. CDR3 nucleotide sequence: TGTGCCAGCTCACCTCAGGGGAGTGGGACTGAAGCTTTCTTT.

This clone has just one count. J is TRBJ2-7 and V is TRBV5-1; 7 bases fit TRBD1. The CDR3 runs to 14 residues. After removal of 3 bases from V and 3 bases from J, the junction contained 6 bases not matched to a gene. Per germline, CDR1 SGHRS and CDR2 YFSETQ. CDR3 nucleotides: TGCGCCAGCAGCTCCGGGACAGAGAGCTACGAGCAGTACTTC. Amino acid sequence: CASSSGTESYEQYF. The full variable domain, with the rest looked up from reference TRBV5-1 and TRBJ2-7, is KAGVTQTPRYLIKTRGQQVTLSCSPISGHRSVSWYQQTPGQGLQFLFEYFSETQRNKGNFPGRFSGRQFSNSRSEMNVSTLELGDSALYLCASSSGTESYEQYFGPGTRLTVT.

This chain joins TRBV5-1 and TRBJ1-3; D gene uncertain. The CDR3 totals 15 residues. Germline V gene data show CDR1 as SGHRS and CDR2 as YFSETQ. V was clipped by 4 bases and J by 0 bases, with 11 bases between them. The CDR3 bases are TGCGCCAGCAGCGAGGGTGCAGTCTCTGGAAACACCATATATTTT. This gives the protein CASSEGAVSGNTIYF. Full variable domain (missing parts from reference TRBV5-1 and TRBJ1-3): KAGVTQTPRYLIKTRGQQVTLSCSPISGHRSVSWYQQTPGQGLQFLFEYFSETQRNKGNFPGRFSGRQFSNSRSEMNVSTLELGDSALYLCASSEGAVSGNTIYFGEGSWLTVV.

This rearrangement joins TRBV4-2 to TRBJ2-1; 11 positions agree with TRBD2. The germline V gene has CDR1 LGHNA and CDR2 YNFKEQ. The J segment lost 2 bases and the V segment lost 0 bases, leaving 3 bases of the junction unmatched. The CDR3 loop spans 17 amino acids. CDR3 loop: CASSQDGTSGAYNEQFF. CDR3 coding DNA: TGTGCCAGCAGCCAAGACGGGACTAGCGGTGCCTACAATGAGCAGTTCTTC.

In DNA form, the CDR3 reads TGTGCCAGCAGCTTGAGGTTCCTAGACTACGAGCAGTACTTC. Translating gives CASSLRFLDYEQYF. The V gene is TRBV7-8, the J gene TRBJ2-7; D uncertain. Trimming removed 3 bases from V and 3 bases from J, with 12 bases in between. The CDR3 runs to 14 residues. Germline CDR1 SGHVS, CDR2 FQNEAQ.

The V and J genes are TRBV28 and TRBJ2-1; D is possibly TRBD2 (7 bases). This CDR3 has 14 amino acids. Germline CDR1 is MDHEN and CDR2 is SYDVKM. V was shortened by 4 bases and J by 4 bases, with 11 bases between the two germline ends. The CDR3 spells CASSWGGLYNEQFF. DNA of the CDR3: TGTGCCAGCAGTTGGGGGGGGCTTTACAATGAGCAGTTCTTC.

The chain couples TRBV6-1 to TRBJ1-2; D is possibly TRBD1 (5 bases). The CDR3 spans 14 residues. The V end lost 2 bases, the J end lost 1 base, and 8 bases lay between the germline ends. Germline V lookup: CDR1 MNHNS, CDR2 SASEGT. CDR3 region: CASSEQQGNYGYTF. The CDR3 nucleotides read TGTGCCAGCAGTGAACAGCAGGGTAACTATGGCTACACCTTC.

The rearrangement links TRBV5-1 to TRBJ2-3, with 8 nucleotides matching TRBD2. The CDR3 spans 15 residues. Trimming cost V 0 bases and J 5 bases; bases outside gene matches: 5. Germline CDR1 and CDR2: SGHRS and YFSETQ. CDR3 residues: CASSLGRGGQDTQYF. The CDR3 nucleotides are TGCGCCAGCAGCTTGGGACGGGGGGGCCAAGATACGCAGTATTTT.

This clone was detected a few times. J is TRBJ2-3 and V is TRBV23-1, with D tentatively TRBD1 (6 bases). TRBV23-1 is an ORF, with its function uncertain. Trimming pared 0 bases from V and 1 base from J, leaving 8 bases between. CDR3 size: 15 residues. CDR3: CASSQSGHRTDTQYF. CDR3 DNA: TGCGCCAGCAGTCAATCGGGACACCGCACAGATACGCAGTATTTT.

This chain connects TRBV27 to TRBJ1-5; no clear D. This CDR3 is built from 15 residues. Trimming left V 3 bases short and J 6 bases short, with 15 bases between. Germline V gives CDR1 MNHEY, CDR2 SMNVEV (reference sequence). The CDR3 DNA reads as TGTGCCAGCAGTTTTGGATCGGGTTTGAGTCAGCCCCAGCATTTT. It codes for CASSFGSGLSQPQHF.

The sample holds a few counts of this clone. The J gene is TRBJ2-2, the V gene TRBV12-5, with D possibly TRBD1 on 6 matching bases. V shed 5 bases and J shed 3 bases, with 19 bases lying between them. Looked up from germline, CDR1 is LGHNT and CDR2 is FRNRAP. The length of the CDR3 is 17 residues. The CDR3 nucleotides are TGTGCTAGTGGTATAATATCCGGGACATCTTACACCGGGGAGCTGTTTTTT. Translating it yields CASGIISGTSYTGELFF.

The chain has TRBV5-1 and TRBJ2-3; weak D call: TRBD1 (5 bases). Trimming shortened V by 1 base and J by 4 bases, and 19 bases separated the two germline ends. CDR1 and CDR2 (germline): SGHRS, YFSETQ. This CDR3 has 17 amino acids. This CDR3 is CASSLLLGAGVADTQYF. The CDR3 DNA reads as TGCGCCAGCAGCTTGCTTCTTGGGGCAGGAGTCGCAGATACGCAGTATTTT.

This chain uses TRBV28 with TRBJ1-3, with unresolved D. The germline gives CDR1 MDHEN, CDR2 SYDVKM. Trimming shortened V by 4 bases and J by 10 bases, and 14 bases separated the two germline ends. CDR3 length: 13 residues. CDR3 nucleotide sequence: TGTGCCAGCAGTTCCGGCGCAGGTGGGACCATATATTTT. This codes for CASSSGAGGTIYF.

This rearrangement joins TRBV5-4 to TRBJ1-1, with D maybe TRBD1 (6 bases). V lost 4 bases, J lost 0 bases, and 13 bases lay in between. This CDR3 comprises 15 residues. Germline V gives CDR1 SGHNT, CDR2 YYREEE (reference sequence). Here the CDR3 DNA reads TGTGCCAGCAGCCTCCCCGACAGGATGAACACTGAAGCTTTCTTT. It is translated as CASSLPDRMNTEAFF. Drawing the rest from reference TRBV5-4 and TRBJ1-1, the complete variable domain is ETGVTQSPTHLIKTRGQQVTLRCSSQSGHNTVSWYQQALGQGPQFIFQYYREEENGRGNFPPRFSGLQFPNYSSELNVNALELDDSALYLCASSLPDRMNTEAFFGQGTRLTVV.